These 14 T cell receptor beta chains were all obtained from the same sample, sequenced in a study of blood T cell repertoires in COVID-19. The protocol was immunoSEQ multiplex PCR, while the TCRdb copy is restricted to in-frame clones and leaves out a portion. The data hold approximately 280,000 clones, with approximately 86% observed a single time. Sequencing was carried out using peripheral blood. The receptors come from a young man with active or convalescent COVID-19.

This chain links TRBV5-1 with TRBJ1-2, with 11 bases fitting TRBD1. The V and J ends lost 2 bases and 4 bases, in that order; junction bases with no gene match: 4. This CDR3 spans 15 amino acids. Germline CDR1 and CDR2: SGHRS and YFSETQ. CDR3 sequence: CASSFGQGAGYGYTF. The CDR3 region has the DNA TGCGCCAGCAGCTTCGGACAGGGGGCGGGCTATGGCTACACCTTC.

J is TRBJ2-3 and V is TRBV18, with a weak D call TRBD2 (5 bases). The CDR3 covers 14 residues. Between the trimmed V and J ends, which lost 5 bases and 0 bases, there was a span of 9 bases. In germline, CDR1 is KGHSH, CDR2 LQKENI. The CDR3 nucleotides are TGTGCCAGCTCAGGGGAGTGGAGCACAGATACGCAGTATTTT. This sequence encodes CASSGEWSTDTQYF.

The J gene is TRBJ1-2, the V gene TRBV5-4; D gene unclear. V dropped 0 bases and J dropped 8 bases, with 17 bases sitting between them. CDR3 length: 15 amino acids. Per germline, CDR1 SGHNT and CDR2 YYREEE (reference sequence). CDR3 sequence (DNA): TGTGCCAGCAGCTTGGCGGTGACATCATACGGAGGCTACACCTTC. Its protein product is CASSLAVTSYGGYTF.

V and J are TRBV2 and TRBJ1-5; 7 bases agree with TRBD1. The CDR3 has 15 amino acids. CDR1 and CDR2 from the germline V gene are SNHLY and FYNNEI. J was trimmed by 0 bases and V by 5 bases; bases with no gene match: 4. The CDR3 DNA sequence: TGTGCCAGCAGTTCTAGACAGGGTAGCAATCAGCCCCAGCATTTT. Its protein is CASSSRQGSNQPQHF.

V and J are TRBV20-1 and TRBJ2-1; D may be TRBD2 (5 bases). The CDR3 is made up of 11 amino acids. Germline V gives CDR1 DFQATT, CDR2 SNEGSKA (reference sequence). V shed 6 bases and J shed 5 bases, with 8 bases lying between them. CDR3 nucleotides: TGCAGTGCCTCGACTAACAATGAGCAGTTCTTC. Its protein is CSASTNNEQFF.

J is TRBJ2-7 and V is TRBV4-2; 7 nucleotides line up with TRBD1. The CDR3 runs 15 residues. V lost 2 bases, J lost 3 bases, and 7 bases stayed unmatched. Germline V gives CDR1 LGHNA, CDR2 YNFKEQ. The CDR3 coding sequence is TGTGCCAGCAGCCAACAGGGACAGAGTCTCTACGAGCAGTACTTC. Its translation is CASSQQGQSLYEQYF.

The chain is built from TRBV6-1 and TRBJ2-7; tentatively, D is TRBD1 (5 bases). CDR1 is MNHNS, CDR2 SASEGT, per germline. Trimming stripped 1 base from V and 2 bases from J, with 9 bases between. This CDR3 comprises 14 residues. CDR3 amino acids: CASSEVVRAYEQYF. CDR3 in DNA: TGTGCCAGCAGTGAAGTCGTCAGGGCCTACGAGCAGTACTTC.

V and J are TRBV19 and TRBJ2-7; D is unclear. CDR1 is LNHDA and CDR2 is SQIVND in the germline V gene (reference sequence). V lost 0 bases, J lost 8 bases, and 8 bases lay in between. The CDR3 length is 12 residues. The CDR3 DNA reads as TGTGCCAGTAGTATAGATCCCCAGAAGCAGTACTTC. This encodes CASSIDPQKQYF. Full variable domain (outside the CDR3, taken from reference TRBV19 and TRBJ2-7): DGGITQSPKYLFRKEGQNVTLSCEQNLNHDAMYWYRQDPGQGLRLIYYSQIVNDFQKGDIAEGYSVSREKKESFPLTVTSAQKNPTAFYLCASSIDPQKQYFGPGTRLTVT.

This CDR3 is CASSLSLAGGVYEQFF. The CDR3 DNA sequence: TGTGCCAGCAGTTTGTCATTAGCGGGGGGGGTCTATGAGCAGTTCTTC. The genes are TRBV6-5 and TRBJ2-1; 11 bases agree with TRBD2. CDR1 and CDR2 from the germline V gene are MNHEY and SVGAGI. Losses at the gene ends were 4 bases for V and 8 bases for J; bases not matched to a gene: 10. The CDR3 covers 16 residues.

This sequence joins TRBV6-4 and TRBJ2-3; 10 positions agree with TRBD2. J lost 1 base, V lost 2 bases, and 0 bases had no gene match. Germline values: CDR1 MRHNA, CDR2 SNTAGT. This CDR3 is built from 15 residues. In DNA, the CDR3 is TGTGCCAGCAGTGACCTAGCGGGGGGCACAGATACGCAGTATTTT. Its translation is CASSDLAGGTDTQYF.

The chain employs TRBV10-3 and TRBJ1-2; TRBD1 aligns across 8 bases. The V segment lost 4 bases and the J segment 2 bases; nucleotides outside the gene matches: 3. The length of the CDR3 is 14 residues. Per germline, CDR1 ENHRY and CDR2 SYGVKD. DNA of the CDR3: TGTGCCATCAGTGGGGGGACAGGAAACTATGGCTACACCTTC. As protein: CAISGGTGNYGYTF.

CDR3 amino acids: CASSPLGLARGDEQFF. In nucleotides, the CDR3 is TGTGCCAGCAGCCCGCTGGGACTAGCCAGGGGTGATGAGCAGTTCTTC. The J gene is TRBJ2-1, the V gene TRBV3-1 (or the pseudogene TRBV3-2); TRBD2 matches 9 bases. The germline V gene encodes CDR1 LGHDT and CDR2 YNNKEL (reference sequence). Trimming took 4 bases from V and 8 from J; bases not matched to a gene: 12. The CDR3 runs to 16 residues.

The sample holds many counts of this clone. The V and J genes are TRBV6-1 and TRBJ1-2, with a possible D match to TRBD1 (5 bases). Germline V CDR1 and CDR2: MNHNS, SASEGT. Trimming cost V 2 bases and J 4 bases, with 11 bases left between them. The CDR3 length is 14 residues. In DNA, the CDR3 is TGTGCCAGCAGTGAACCGGGGGAGGGCTATGGCTACACCTTC. This sequence encodes CASSEPGEGYGYTF.

The sample holds one count of this clone. V usage is TRBV19 and J usage is TRBJ2-5; TRBD2 might be the D (5 bases). There are 13 residues in the CDR3. The germline V gene encodes CDR1 LNHDA and CDR2 SQIVND (reference sequence). Trimming cost V 5 bases and J 0 bases, with 7 bases left between them. CDR3 nucleotides: TGTGCCAGTAGTGAGGGAAACCAAGAGACCCAGTACTTC. As protein: CASSEGNQETQYF.